The present entry profiles one TCR beta chain with its context. Its antigen remains unidentified. Germline CDR1 reads DFQATT; CDR2 reads SNEGSKA (reference sequence). V was pared by 1 base and J by 4 bases, with 11 bases between. The CDR3 runs to 15 residues. The entry originates in a study of identical twins. Study-wide points: Compared with unrelated sharing, twin-shared out-of-frame alpha sequences had more low-probability sequences. Invariant MAIT and iNKT cells are populations that could partly confound zero-insertion analyses.

TCRdb re-analysed the 5' RACE reads in MiXCR, keeping a single row per CDR3 protein. The sample comprises fewer than 500,000 distinct CDR3 sequences, approximately 15% of which are singletons, and more than 0.8% rests with the top ten. A further study also used this sample, focusing on yellow fever vaccine responses in identical twins. That paper notes: Vaccine T cell responses of twins reportedly seemed partly convergent and partly personalized.

The sample comprised CD4+ T cells sorted from blood. The clonotype comes from a woman under 30 in good health. The chain is built from TRBV20-1 and TRBJ2-6; no reliable D call. CDR3 region: CSARVGSRGANVLTF. CDR3 nucleotides: TGCAGTGCTAGAGTAGGATCGAGGGGGGCCAACGTCCTGACTTTC.